Listed below are T cell receptor beta chains from one sample, sequenced in a study of cytomegalovirus exposure and HLA in healthy donors. TCRdb's copy holds only in-frame clones and misses some; the assay was immunoSEQ multiplex PCR. In the table there are 130,000 to 150,000 clones, roughly 89% of which are singletons. The sample was PBMCs. Receptors originate from a young man in good health and CMV-seropositive. CDR3s leave out the opening cysteine and the closing phenylalanine or tryptophan. A D gene is named only where the DNA matches it firmly.

j_call	v_call	d_call	cdr3_aa
TRBJ1-5	TRBV27	TRBD1	ASSWTGGNQPQH
TRBJ1-3	TRBV11-2	TRBD1	ASSSRIPGQGLGNTIY
TRBJ1-1	TRBV5-1	.	ASSQQGANTEAF
TRBJ1-5	TRBV4-1	TRBD1	ASSPTTGRFNQPQH
TRBJ2-1	TRBV9	TRBD1	ASSARDRSYNEQF
TRBJ2-2	TRBV6-5	TRBD2	ASSPPGTRAGELF
TRBJ1-2	TRBV6-1	TRBD1	ASIDDRGLGYT
TRBJ1-5	TRBV18	.	ASSRYEGQPQH
TRBJ1-4	TRBV21-1	.	ASSPPVPFEGGKLF
TRBJ2-3	TRBV18	.	ASSPPSSDTQY
TRBJ1-1	TRBV7-9	TRBD1	ASSLAGQGGTEAF
TRBJ2-7	TRBV5-6	TRBD1	ASSYRGQGYEQY
TRBJ1-6	TRBV5-6	.	ASSQGSFYNSPLH
TRBJ1-2	TRBV4-1	TRBD1	ASRPPGTGEKGYT
TRBJ2-6	TRBV5-1	.	ASSARYSGANVLT
TRBJ1-6	TRBV7-4	.	ASSPDQPGGPLH
TRBJ2-3	TRBV11-2	TRBD2	ASSFSGGEADTQY
TRBJ2-3	TRBV6-4	TRBD2	ASSMTSGGSDTQY
TRBJ1-6	TRBV12-2	.	ASRSPEMGRGDSPLH
TRBJ1-2	TRBV6-1	TRBD1	ASSEQGAISYYT
TRBJ1-2	TRBV6-5	.	ASSYSRGYGYT
TRBJ1-4	TRBV21-1	.	ASSKNIGTVNEKLF
TRBJ1-2	TRBV4-1	TRBD1	ASSWGTGGRENYGYT
TRBJ1-1	TRBV29-1	.	SVGRTDEAF
TRBJ2-2	TRBV4-1	.	ASSFRDTGELF
TRBJ1-4	TRBV5-1	.	ASSHDSTNEKLF
TRBJ2-1	TRBV2	TRBD2	ASSEWGLANNEQF
TRBJ2-7	TRBV2	TRBD1	ASSHRDRDYEQY
TRBJ2-1	TRBV4-2	.	ASSQEPTWASSYNEQF
TRBJ2-3	TRBV29-1	TRBD1	SAFRQGNTDTQY
TRBJ2-1	TRBV19	.	ASKSSYNEQF
TRBJ2-7	TRBV7-9	TRBD2	ASSRTSGASYEQY
TRBJ1-2	TRBV27	.	ASSNRDGGYT
TRBJ1-1	TRBV29-1	.	SVEVGAEAF
TRBJ1-2	TRBV27	TRBD1	ASGRGQGGGGYT
TRBJ2-2	TRBV29-1	TRBD2	SVGLAGETGELF
TRBJ2-2	TRBV19	TRBD2	ASTTGTSVGGELF
TRBJ1-5	TRBV6-5	.	ASSPNEGNQPQH
TRBJ1-1	TRBV28	TRBD1	ASSPDRVGGAF
TRBJ2-3	TRBV10-1	.	ASSESGYYTQY
TRBJ2-2	TRBV5-1	.	ASSMLTGQNTGELF
TRBJ2-7	TRBV6-6	TRBD2	ASSYSTSGYYEQY
TRBJ2-7	TRBV18	.	ASSPKGGRAHTYEQY
TRBJ2-3	TRBV15	TRBD2	ATSLAGEDTDTQY
TRBJ1-2	TRBV6-4	TRBD1	ASSESGDRVGYT
TRBJ2-1	TRBV18	TRBD2	ASSPFSIPGTRGDEQF
TRBJ1-3	TRBV5-6	.	ASSLYNSYSGNTIY
TRBJ1-2	TRBV4-1	TRBD1	ASSHYMGTANYGYT
TRBJ2-3	TRBV19	TRBD2	ASTLGAGDTDTQY
TRBJ2-1	TRBV6-5	TRBD1	ASRRQGAYNEQF
TRBJ1-1	TRBV4-1	.	ASSPPPGLGYTEAF
TRBJ1-5	TRBV27	TRBD1	ASSLSQGGNQPQH
TRBJ1-4	TRBV7-9	.	ASSLPSGTNEKLF
TRBJ2-5	TRBV7-2	.	ASSSPRGQETQY
TRBJ2-7	TRBV11-1	.	ASSRSGVPYEQY
TRBJ2-1	TRBV27	.	ASSITRGSSNNEQF
TRBJ2-7	TRBV5-1	.	ASSLQGSYEQY
TRBJ2-1	TRBV7-7	TRBD2	ASSPLAGIEQF
TRBJ2-7	TRBV2	.	ASSETDYEQY
TRBJ2-2	TRBV18	.	ASSPSGNTGELF